This T cell receptor (beta chain) was sequenced in a study of sequential checkpoint blockade in melanoma. Study-wide background: After nivolumab or ipilimumab alone, about two dozen patients had week-13 rebiopsies.

This clone was found many times. The antigen is not known. Whole-study findings and limits: Tumor T-cell fraction and clonality correlated with PD-L1 and CD8+ counts. Patients with week-13 increases in T-cell fraction and clonality benefited about 30 times more often.

V lost 5 bases, J lost 2 bases, and 15 bases lay in between. Germline V lookup: CDR1 SGHNT, CDR2 YENEEA. This CDR3 comprises 15 residues. Profiling relied on immunoSEQ multiplex PCR, and the TCRdb table lists in-frame clones only, not all of them. Among about 5,000 clones listed, approximately 30% were seen once. Specified treatment: randomized to nivolumab then ipilimumab (arm A) or the reverse (arm B). No patient had prior DNA-damaging chemotherapy. Sample: tumor tissue (inferred from file names), taken from a patient given nivolumab and ipilimumab in sequence. The receptor comes from a human donor with melanoma. The genes are TRBV11-3 and TRBJ1-1, with D tentatively TRBD1 (6 bases). This CDR3 reads CASSRNRVTNTEAFF. For the CDR3, the DNA is TGTGCCAGCAGCCGAAACAGGGTAACTAACACTGAAGCTTTCTTT.